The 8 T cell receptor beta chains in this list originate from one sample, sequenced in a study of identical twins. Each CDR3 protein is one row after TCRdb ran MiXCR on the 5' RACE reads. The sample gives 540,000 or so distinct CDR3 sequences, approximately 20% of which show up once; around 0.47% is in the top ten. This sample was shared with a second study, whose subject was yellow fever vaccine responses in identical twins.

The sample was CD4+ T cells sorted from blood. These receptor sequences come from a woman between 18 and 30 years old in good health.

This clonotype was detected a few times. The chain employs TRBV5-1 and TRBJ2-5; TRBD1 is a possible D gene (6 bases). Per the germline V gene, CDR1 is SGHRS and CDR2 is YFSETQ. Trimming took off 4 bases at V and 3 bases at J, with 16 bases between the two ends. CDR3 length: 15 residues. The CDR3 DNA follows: TGCGCCAGCAGCCTGCAACCCGGACAGAAAGAGACCCAGTACTTC. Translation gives CASSLQPGQKETQYF. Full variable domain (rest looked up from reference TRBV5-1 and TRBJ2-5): KAGVTQTPRYLIKTRGQQVTLSCSPISGHRSVSWYQQTPGQGLQFLFEYFSETQRNKGNFPGRFSGRQFSNSRSEMNVSTLELGDSALYLCASSLQPGQKETQYFGPGTRLLVL.

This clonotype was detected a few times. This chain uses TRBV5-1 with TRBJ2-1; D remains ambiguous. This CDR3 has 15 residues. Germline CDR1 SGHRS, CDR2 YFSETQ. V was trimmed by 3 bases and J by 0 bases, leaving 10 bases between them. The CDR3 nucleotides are TGCGCCAGCAGCTCGGCACAGAGCTCCTACAATGAGCAGTTCTTC. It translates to CASSSAQSSYNEQFF.

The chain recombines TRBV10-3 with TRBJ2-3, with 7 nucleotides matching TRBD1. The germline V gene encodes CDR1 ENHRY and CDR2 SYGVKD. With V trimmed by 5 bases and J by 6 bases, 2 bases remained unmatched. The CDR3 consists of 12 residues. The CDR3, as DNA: TGTGCCATCAGTACAGGGGTTGATACGCAGTATTTT. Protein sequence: CAISTGVDTQYF.

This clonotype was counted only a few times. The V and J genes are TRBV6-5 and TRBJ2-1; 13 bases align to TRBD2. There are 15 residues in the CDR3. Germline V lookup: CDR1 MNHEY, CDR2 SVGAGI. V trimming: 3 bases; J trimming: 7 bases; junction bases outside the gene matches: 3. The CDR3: CASSYGTSGANEQFF. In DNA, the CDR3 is TGTGCCAGCAGTTATGGGACTAGCGGGGCGAATGAGCAGTTCTTC.

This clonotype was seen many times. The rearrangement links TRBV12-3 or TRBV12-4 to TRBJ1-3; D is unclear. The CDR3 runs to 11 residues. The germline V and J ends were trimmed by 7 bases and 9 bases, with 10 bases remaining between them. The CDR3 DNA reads TGTGCCAGCACAAGGTCCGGCACCATATATTTT. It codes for CASTRSGTIYF.

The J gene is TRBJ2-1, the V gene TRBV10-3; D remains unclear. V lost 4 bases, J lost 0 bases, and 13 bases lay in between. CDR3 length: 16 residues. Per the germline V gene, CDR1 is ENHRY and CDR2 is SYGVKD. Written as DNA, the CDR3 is TGTGCCATCAGTGGGGATCAACTTAGCTCCTACAATGAGCAGTTCTTC. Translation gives CAISGDQLSSYNEQFF.

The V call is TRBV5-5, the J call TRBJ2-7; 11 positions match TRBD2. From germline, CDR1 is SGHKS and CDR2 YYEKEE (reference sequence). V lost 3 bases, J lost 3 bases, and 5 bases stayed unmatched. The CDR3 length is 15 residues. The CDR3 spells CASSYTSGSNYEQYF. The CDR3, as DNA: TGTGCCAGCAGCTACACTAGCGGGAGTAACTACGAGCAGTACTTC.

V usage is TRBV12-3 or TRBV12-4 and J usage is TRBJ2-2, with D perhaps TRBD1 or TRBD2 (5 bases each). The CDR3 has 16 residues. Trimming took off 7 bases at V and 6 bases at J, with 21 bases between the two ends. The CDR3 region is CASTGKGLAWAGELFF. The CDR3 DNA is TGTGCCAGCACCGGAAAGGGGCTAGCTTGGGCCGGGGAGCTGTTTTTT.